This TCR beta chain was found in a study of PD-L1 blockade in urothelial cancer. Study-wide background: Male sex and bladder-origin urothelial cancer were recorded for about 90% of the 29 patients. Analyzed time points were 3 weeks (second dose) and 6 weeks after therapy began. A median of 141,255 T cells was found in the blood samples.

Pretreatment and on-treatment samples were taken, numbering 1 to 8 per patient. This CDR3 spans 13 amino acids. Germline CDR1 is MNHNS and CDR2 is SASEGT. V was cut by 5 bases and J by 4 bases, with 11 bases left in between. Profiled with immunoSEQ multiplex PCR; TCRdb holds only in-frame clones, not every one. This table has about 82,000 clones, more than 90% appearing once. V gene TRBV6-1 combines with J gene TRBJ1-2; no firm D call. The source is a man aged 60 to 75 with urothelial cancer. This sample comprised PBMCs, obtained around atezolizumab (anti-PD-L1) treatment. The CDR3 region is CASSPDISYGYTF. The CDR3 bases are TGTGCCAGCAGTCCCGACATATCCTATGGCTACACCTTC.